The subject of this entry is one T cell receptor (beta chain). Its target is not known. Germline lookup yields CDR1 MNHNS and CDR2 SASEGT. The CDR3 totals 14 residues. V shed 4 bases and J shed 1 base, with 8 bases lying between them. Study-level findings and limits: In terms of TCR gene usage, tumor memory CD4+ T cells clustered together with blood and lymph node memory CD4+ cells, as well as with lymph node naive CD4+ cells.

CD25-based Treg depletion was applied to purified naive CD4+ T cells. TCRdb re-derived calls from the 5' RACE reads in MiXCR, one entry per CDR3 protein. This table has about 34,000 distinct CDR3 sequences, roughly 24% appearing once. Source material: naive CD4+ T cells sorted from a lymph node. As to subset: naive CD4+ T cells, CD4+CD45RA+CD25-. The rearrangement joins TRBV6-1 to TRBJ1-5, with D uncertain. The sequence was obtained from a female donor with breast cancer. The CDR3 is CASSAMGSNQPQHF. Written as DNA, the CDR3 is TGTGCCAGCAGTGCGATGGGAAGCAATCAGCCCCAGCATTTT.